This paragraph covers one T cell receptor beta chain sequence. Trimming left V 6 bases short and J 1 base short, with 12 bases between. Looked up from germline, CDR1 is MNHEY and CDR2 is SVGAGI. This CDR3 is built from 14 residues. The source of the sample is a study of immune cell composition in non-small cell lung cancer. TCRdb's copy holds only in-frame clones and misses some; the assay was immunoSEQ multiplex PCR. The sample consists of some 2,000 clones, more than 60% of them appearing once. Input material: lung tumor tissue. The chain carries TRBV6-5 and TRBJ1-1; D ambiguous. The TCR sequence derives from a human donor with non-small cell lung cancer. The CDR3 spells CASSLAGTNTEAFF. The CDR3 nucleotides are TGTGCCAGCAGCTTAGCCGGAACGAACACTGAAGCTTTCTTT.